The clone carrying this TCR beta chain was counted a few times. V was pared by 3 bases and J by 2 bases, with 10 bases between. CDR1 and CDR2 from the germline V gene are GTSNPN and SVGIG (reference sequence). The length of the CDR3 is 14 residues. TCRdb ran MiXCR on the 5' RACE reads and lists one entry per CDR3 protein. The profile shows over 70,000 distinct CDR3 sequences, 13% to 15% of them singletons. These data come from a study of early T cells in non-severe SARS-CoV-2 infection. The origin of this receptor is an adult who was a healthcare worker with PCR-confirmed SARS-CoV-2 infection or an uninfected control (not recorded which). Input material: whole blood. The genes are TRBV30 and TRBJ2-2; perhaps TRBD2 as D (6 bases). For the CDR3, the DNA is TGTGCCTGGAGAAGGCGGGAAAACACCGGGGAGCTGTTTTTT. It yields the protein CAWRRRENTGELFF. Full variable domain (remainder filled in from reference TRBV30 and TRBJ2-2): SQTIHQWPATLVQPVGSPLSLECTVEGTSNPNLYWYRQAAGRGLQLLFYSVGIGQISSEVPQNLSASRPQDRQFILSSKKLLLSDSGFYLCAWRRRENTGELFFGEGSRLTVL.